This TCR beta chain was sequenced for a study of T cells and Merkel cell carcinoma outcomes. General observations from the study: Reportedly, T-cell repertoire with density predicts Merkel cell carcinoma outcomes.

Comments on this clone: No antigen is known for it.

The repertoire was sequenced with immunoSEQ multiplex PCR; TCRdb's copy has only in-frame clones and lacks some. The sample lists over 1,000 clones, 80% to 95% occurring once. The CDR3 has 13 residues. Germline V gene data show CDR1 as SGHDT and CDR2 as YYEEEE. V gave up 0 bases and J gave up 4 bases, with 6 bases separating them. The receptor was isolated from a human donor with Merkel cell carcinoma. Sequenced input: tumor tissue from Merkel cell carcinoma. The rearrangement uses TRBV5-6 and TRBJ2-3, with D perhaps TRBD1 (5 bases). CDR3 in DNA: TGTGCCAGCAGCTTGGTCAGGGCAGATACGCAGTATTTT. This sequence encodes CASSLVRADTQYF.